These 10 T cell receptor beta chains share one sample of origin, sequenced in a study of shared clonotypes between healthy human individuals. Produced via immunoSEQ multiplex PCR; TCRdb's table is partial and in-frame only. The sample includes more than 2 million clones, 90% to 97% of them seen just once. The sample comprised naive CD4+ T cells sorted from blood. Subset defined: CD45RA+ positively selected. All receptors derive from a man aged 18 to 29 in good health.

The J gene is TRBJ1-6, the V gene TRBV6-1; 8 nucleotides agree with TRBD1. Germline V lookup: CDR1 MNHNS, CDR2 SASEGT. The CDR3 is made up of 14 amino acids. V shed 8 bases and J 12 bases; nucleotides not matched to a gene: 12. The CDR3 nucleotides are TGTGCCAGCTCACGGACAGGGTCTTTTCGACCCCTCCACTTT. Translating it yields CASSRTGSFRPLHF.

The gene calls are TRBV28 and TRBJ1-5; TRBD1 might be the D (6 bases). V lost 6 bases to trimming and J lost 6 bases, with 12 bases between them. Germline values: CDR1 MDHEN, CDR2 SYDVKM. The CDR3 has 13 residues. In nucleotides, the CDR3 is TGTGCCAGCAGGCCACAGGGTAGTCAGCCCCAGCATTTT. It is translated as CASRPQGSQPQHF. The variable domain in full, completed from reference TRBV28 and TRBJ1-5, reads DVKVTQSSRYLVKRTGEKVFLECVQDMDHENMFWYRQDPGLGLRLIYFSYDVKMKEKGDIPEGYSVSREKKERFSLILESASTNQTSMYLCASRPQGSQPQHFGDGTRLSIL.

The gene calls are TRBV10-3 and TRBJ2-7; 7 bases line up with TRBD2. Germline trimming cut 10 bases from V and 4 bases from J; bases unmatched to any gene: 4. This CDR3 comprises 11 residues. Germline assignment: CDR1 ENHRY and CDR2 SYGVKD. This CDR3 reads CATSREYEQYF. For the CDR3, the DNA is TGTGCCACTTCGCGGGAGTACGAGCAGTACTTC.

The chain recombines TRBV7-4 with TRBJ2-3; 10 nucleotides align to TRBD2. The V segment lost 3 bases and the J segment 2 bases; nucleotides outside the gene matches: 11. The V gene's germline CDR1 is SGHVT and CDR2 SQSDAQ. This CDR3 has 18 amino acids. CDR3 loop: CASSFPGVGTSDTDTQYF. CDR3 DNA: TGTGCCAGCAGCTTCCCGGGTGTAGGGACTAGCGACACAGATACGCAGTATTTT.

V and J are TRBV27 and TRBJ2-7, with TRBD1 matching over 7 bases. The CDR3 has 15 residues. V dropped 5 bases and J dropped 2; count of bases not matched to a gene: 9. Per germline, CDR1 MNHEY and CDR2 SMNVEV (reference sequence). This chain's CDR3 is CASSTWDSPPYEQYF. CDR3 coding DNA: TGTGCCAGCAGTACCTGGGACAGCCCTCCCTACGAGCAGTACTTC.

Remarks on this clone: Other DNA sequences of this sample code for an identical CDR3. The chain has TRBV5-1 and TRBJ2-3; 7 positions agree with TRBD1. Trimming removed 0 bases from V and 6 bases from J; junction bases left unmatched: 4. The CDR3 is 14 residues long. Germline V gene data show CDR1 as SGHRS and CDR2 as YFSETQ. The CDR3 region has the DNA TGCGCCAGCAGCTTGGCAGGGGGTCGGGATACGCAGTATTTT. The encoded protein is CASSLAGGRDTQYF.

The chain couples TRBV6-1 to TRBJ1-1; 10 nucleotides align to TRBD1. Germline V gene lookup returns CDR1 MNHNS and CDR2 SASEGT. This CDR3 contains 14 residues. With V trimmed by 6 bases and J by 6 bases, 7 bases remained unmatched. CDR3 region: CASRGDRGRSEAFF. Here the CDR3 DNA reads TGTGCCAGCAGGGGGGACAGGGGAAGATCTGAAGCTTTCTTT.

This rearrangement joins TRBV29-1 to TRBJ2-7; the D is unclear. The CDR3 contains 11 residues. Germline lookup yields CDR1 SQVTM and CDR2 ANQGSEA. Trimming left V 7 bases short and J 2 bases short, with 9 bases between. The CDR3 is CSARLAYEQYF. DNA of the CDR3: TGCAGCGCTCGCCTCGCCTACGAGCAGTACTTC.

This chain's CDR3 is CASSWGTSAYTGELFF. In DNA, the CDR3 is TGTGCCAGCAGCTGGGGGACTAGCGCTTACACCGGGGAGCTGTTTTTT. J is TRBJ2-2 and V is TRBV7-8, with 10 positions matching TRBD2. The junction had 5 bases not matched to a gene; V was cut back by 4 bases and J by 3 bases. The germline V gene has CDR1 SGHVS and CDR2 FQNEAQ. This CDR3 contains 16 residues.

The chain joins TRBV7-8 to TRBJ1-3, with D perhaps TRBD1 (5 bases). There are 18 residues in the CDR3. Germline lookup yields CDR1 SGHVS and CDR2 FQNEAQ. The ends were cut back, 1 base at V and 0 bases at J, with 16 bases in the middle. CDR3 protein: CASSLGIRGSNSGNTIYF. For the CDR3, the DNA is TGTGCCAGCAGCTTAGGAATCCGGGGCTCAAACTCTGGAAACACCATATATTTT.